A single sample gave rise to the 11 T cell receptor beta chains below, sequenced in a study of glioma-infiltrating T cells. The iRepertoire nested amplicon-rescue multiplex PCR amplified TCR alpha and beta CDR3s from RNA. MiXCR, run by TCRdb on the multiplex PCR reads, gives a single entry per CDR3 protein. The data contain more than 300,000 distinct CDR3 sequences, 35% to 45% of them singletons. Material: glioma tissue, nonneoplastic brain tissue, or PBMCs (not recorded which). The receptors originated from a human donor with low-grade glioma or glioblastoma, undergoing nonglioma brain surgery, or in good health (not recorded which).

Worth noting for this clonotype: A much larger clone differs by one base, so this may be a read error. The chain joins TRBV28 to TRBJ1-2; D is uncertain. The V gene's germline CDR1 is MDHEN and CDR2 SYDVKM. This CDR3 region has 14 residues. The ends were cut back, 3 bases at V and 7 bases at J, with 15 bases in the middle. CDR3 protein: CASSLDRSLGGYTF. The CDR3 DNA is TGTGCCAGCAGTTTGGACCGTAGCCTAGGTGGCTACACCTTC.

This chain connects TRBV11-2 to TRBJ2-3; 7 bases are a match to TRBD2. V lost 5 bases and J lost 5; bases outside the gene matches: 10. The CDR3 covers 15 residues. Germline values: CDR1 SGHAT, CDR2 FQNNGV. The CDR3 nucleotides are TGTGCCAGCAGCGCCATTGGGGGGAGGGGAGATACGCAGTATTTT. Amino acid sequence: CASSAIGGRGDTQYF.

This clonotype was seen many times. This sequence joins TRBV27 and TRBJ2-5; D is ambiguous. CDR3 size: 12 residues. The V gene lost 0 bases and the J gene lost 4 bases, with 3 bases spanning the gap. Germline V gene data show CDR1 as MNHEY and CDR2 as SMNVEV (reference sequence). The CDR3 nucleotides read TGTGCCAGCAGTTTATCAGGAGAGACCCAGTACTTC. Translation: CASSLSGETQYF.

This clonotype was observed a handful of times. The chain links TRBV6-2 or TRBV6-3 to TRBJ2-2; the match to TRBD2 covers 11 bases. The CDR3 spans 20 residues. CDR1 and CDR2 from the germline V gene are MNHEY and SVGEGT. V was clipped by 4 bases and J by 4 bases; unmatched bases: 17. CDR3 in DNA: TGTGCCAGCAGTTCCCATCCTGACCAACTAGCGGGAGCGGTCACCGGGGAGCTGTTTTTT. The encoded protein is CASSSHPDQLAGAVTGELFF.

J is TRBJ2-3 and V is TRBV7-3; 9 positions match TRBD1. Germline CDR1 SGHTA, CDR2 FQGTGA. This CDR3 spans 15 amino acids. J gave up 3 bases and V 2 bases, and 3 bases lay outside the gene matches. CDR3 in DNA: TGTGCCAGCAGCTTATTACAGGGGGCAACAGATACGCAGTATTTT. Its translation: CASSLLQGATDTQYF.

This clonotype has just a few counts. CDR3 in DNA: TGTGCCAGCAGCTTGGTTTTCAGTCCCGGCGAGCAGTACTTC. Protein sequence: CASSLVFSPGEQYF. This sequence joins TRBV5-8 and TRBJ2-7; D is uncertain. The V gene's germline CDR1 is SGHTS and CDR2 YDEGEE. Between the trimmed V and J ends, which lost 0 bases and 6 bases, there was a span of 13 bases. There are 14 residues in the CDR3.

Comments on this clonotype: A read error may account for a junction end that differs from germline. The rearrangement uses TRBV5-1 and TRBJ2-5; perhaps TRBD1 as D (5 bases). The CDR3 spans 14 residues. CDR1 and CDR2 from the germline V gene are SGHRS and YFSETQ. This CDR3 is CASSAQGGQETKYF. The CDR3 coding sequence is TGCGCCAGCAGTGCCCAGGGTGGGCAAGAGACCAAGTACTTC. Full variable domain (remainder filled in from reference TRBV5-1 and TRBJ2-5): KAGVTQTPRYLIKTRGQQVTLSCSPISGHRSVSWYQQTPGQGLQFLFEYFSETQRNKGNFPGRFSGRQFSNSRSEMNVSTLELGDSALYLCASSAQGGQETKYFGPGTRLLVL.

Ten or more counts support this clonotype. The genes are TRBV27 and TRBJ2-3, with D tentatively TRBD2 (6 bases). Germline V gene sequence: CDR1 MNHEY, CDR2 SMNVEV (reference sequence). This CDR3 has 18 amino acids. V lost 0 bases and J lost 5, with 21 bases in between. DNA of the CDR3: TGTGCCAGCAGTTTATCTTGGGTATGGGGCCTGCGGGGAGATACGCAGTATTTT. Amino acids: CASSLSWVWGLRGDTQYF.

The gene calls are TRBV5-6 and TRBJ1-1, with TRBD1 matching 8 bases. CDR3 size: 13 residues. V lost 0 bases to trimming and J lost 8 bases; unmatched junction nucleotides: 3. Per germline, CDR1 SGHDT and CDR2 YYEEEE. CDR3 sequence reads: CASSLGRGLEAFF. As DNA, the CDR3 is TGTGCCAGCAGCTTGGGCAGGGGGCTAGAAGCTTTCTTT.

Concerning this clonotype itself: Germline and junction disagree at one end, which may indicate a read error. The chain employs TRBV7-4 and TRBJ2-5, with D tentatively TRBD1 (5 bases). Germline CDR1 is SGHVT and CDR2 is SQSDAQ. The CDR3 spans 14 residues. The DNA for the CDR3 is TGTGCCAGCAGCTCAGAAGGGGCTCTAGAGACCCAGTGCTTC. It translates to CASSSEGALETQCF. Combining the CDR3 with reference TRBV7-4 and TRBJ2-5 gives the whole variable domain GAGVSQSPRYKVAKRGRDVALRCDSISGHVTLYWYRQTLGQGSEVLTYSQSDAQRDKSGRPSGRFSAERPERSVSTLKIQRTEQGDSAVYLCASSSEGALETQCFGPGTRLLVL.

V usage is TRBV10-3 and J usage is TRBJ2-7; 11 bases fit TRBD2. Germline assignment: CDR1 ENHRY and CDR2 SYGVKD. The CDR3 spans 16 residues. The J segment lost 4 bases and the V segment lost 0 bases, leaving 5 bases of the junction unmatched. CDR3 coding DNA: TGTGCCATCAGTGAGTCGATACTAGCGGGAGTATACGAGCAGTACTTC. This translates into CAISESILAGVYEQYF.